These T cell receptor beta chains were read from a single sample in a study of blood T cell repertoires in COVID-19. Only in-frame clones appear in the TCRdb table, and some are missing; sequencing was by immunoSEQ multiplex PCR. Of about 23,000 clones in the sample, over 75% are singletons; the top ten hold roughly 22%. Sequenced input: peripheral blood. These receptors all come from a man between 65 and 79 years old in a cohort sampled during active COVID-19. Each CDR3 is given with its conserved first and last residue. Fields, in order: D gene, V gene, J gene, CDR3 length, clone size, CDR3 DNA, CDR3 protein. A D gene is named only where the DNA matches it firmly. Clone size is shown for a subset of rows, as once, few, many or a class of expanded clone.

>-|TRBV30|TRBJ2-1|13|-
TGTGCCTGCGGGGATTGGGCCGTCAATGAGCAGTTCTTC
CACGDWAVNEQFF
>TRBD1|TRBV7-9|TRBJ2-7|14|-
TGTGCCAGCAGCTTAGGGACAGGTTCCTACGAGCAGTACTTC
CASSLGTGSYEQYF
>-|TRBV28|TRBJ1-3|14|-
TGTGCCAGCAGTTGGGTGGGAGGTGGAAACACCATATATTTT
CASSWVGGGNTIYF
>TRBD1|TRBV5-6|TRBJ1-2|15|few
TGTGCCAGCAGCTTGGTGGGGACAGGGGGCTATGGCTACACCTTC
CASSLVGTGGYGYTF
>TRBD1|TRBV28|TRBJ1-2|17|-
TGTGCCAGCAGTTTATCTGGCAGGGGGCCATTGGACTATGGCTACACCTTC
CASSLSGRGPLDYGYTF
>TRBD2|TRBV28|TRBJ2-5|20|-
TGTGCCAGCAGCCCGTGGGGGGGAGCGGGAGGTCTAAGTTACCAAGAGACCCAGTACTTC
CASSPWGGAGGLSYQETQYF
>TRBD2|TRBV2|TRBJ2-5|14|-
TGTGCCAGCAGCCCGACTAGCGGGGTAGGATCCCAGTACTTC
CASSPTSGVGSQYF
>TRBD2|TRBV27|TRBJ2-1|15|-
TGTGCCAGCAGTTTATATACTAGCGGGAGAAACGAGCAGTTCTTC
CASSLYTSGRNEQFF
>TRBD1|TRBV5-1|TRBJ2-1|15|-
TGCGCCAGCAGCCACGGACAGGGAGGTTGGAATGAGCAGTTCTTC
CASSHGQGGWNEQFF
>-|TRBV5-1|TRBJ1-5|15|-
TGCGCCAGCAGCTTGGATGGGCAGGGCGGTCAGCCCCAGCATTTT
CASSLDGQGGQPQHF
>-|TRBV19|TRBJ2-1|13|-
TGTGCCAGTAGTAATAGCGGAGCTGGTCCTCTGTTCTTC
CASSNSGAGPLFF
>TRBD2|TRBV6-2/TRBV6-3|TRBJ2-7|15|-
TGTGCCAGCAGCAAGACTAGCAGAGGGCCCTACGAGCAGTACTTC
CASSKTSRGPYEQYF
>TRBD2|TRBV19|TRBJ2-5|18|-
TGTGCCAGTAGTCTTAGACTAGCGGGAGGGCCGGGTCAAGAGACCCAGTACTTC
CASSLRLAGGPGQETQYF
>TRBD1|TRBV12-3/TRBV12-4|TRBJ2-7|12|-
TGTGCCAGCAGGTGGGACAGGAACGAGCAGTACTTC
CASRWDRNEQYF
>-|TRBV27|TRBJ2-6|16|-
TGTGCCAGCAGTTTTGGACACCTCTCTGGGGCCAACGTCCTGACTTTC
CASSFGHLSGANVLTF
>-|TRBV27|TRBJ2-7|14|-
TGTGCCAGCAGTCCCCGACAGGAAATTTACGAGCAGTACTTC
CASSPRQEIYEQYF
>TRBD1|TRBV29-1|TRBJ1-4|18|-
TGCAGCGCCGTAGGGTGGGACAGGGGTGCTGCGGCTAATGAAAAACTGTTTTTT
CSAVGWDRGAAANEKLFF
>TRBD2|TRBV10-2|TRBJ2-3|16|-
TGCGCCAGCAGTGAGCCTGTGGCGGGAGTCACGGATACGCAGTATTTT
CASSEPVAGVTDTQYF
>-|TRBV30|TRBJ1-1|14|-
TGTGCCTGGAGTGTAGGACACCGGAACACTGAAGCTTTCTTT
CAWSVGHRNTEAFF
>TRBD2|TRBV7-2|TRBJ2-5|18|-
TGTGCCAGCAGCTTAGTTCCAGGGTCGAGCGGGGGTAGTGAGACCCAGTACTTC
CASSLVPGSSGGSETQYF
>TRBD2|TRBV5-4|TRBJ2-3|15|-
TGTGCCAGCAGCTTGGCCGGGAGGGCCTTGGATACGCAGTATTTT
CASSLAGRALDTQYF
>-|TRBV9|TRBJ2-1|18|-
TGTGCCAGCAGCGTAGCCTTGGCTAGCGACCCCTCCTACAATGAGCAGTTCTTC
CASSVALASDPSYNEQFF
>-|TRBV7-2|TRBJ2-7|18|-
TGTGCCAGCAGCTTCCGCGGGATGGCCCTCCGAGTAGACTACGAGCAGTACTTC
CASSFRGMALRVDYEQYF
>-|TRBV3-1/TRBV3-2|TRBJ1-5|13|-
TGTGCCAGCAGCCACGGGGACAATCAGCCCCAGCATTTT
CASSHGDNQPQHF
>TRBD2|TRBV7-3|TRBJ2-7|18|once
TGTGCCAGCAGCTTCGAGGCTAGCGGGAGGGCCACCTTTGGCGAGCAGTACTTC
CASSFEASGRATFGEQYF
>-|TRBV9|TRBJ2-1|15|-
TGTGCCAGCAGCGTAGCGGGAGACTCCTACAATGAGCAGTTCTTC
CASSVAGDSYNEQFF
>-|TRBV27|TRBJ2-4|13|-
TGTGCCAGCAGTTTTCAGAACCAAAACATTCAGTACTTC
CASSFQNQNIQYF
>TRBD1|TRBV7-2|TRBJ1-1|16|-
TGTGCCAGCAGCTTAGGTGGGACAGGGGTTGTCACTGAAGCTTTCTTT
CASSLGGTGVVTEAFF
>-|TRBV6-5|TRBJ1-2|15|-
TGTGCCAGCAGTTACGCGATCGGACTCAACTATGGCTACACCTTC
CASSYAIGLNYGYTF
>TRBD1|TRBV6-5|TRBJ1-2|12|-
TGTGCCAGCACGGGGACAGCCTATGGCTACACCTTC
CASTGTAYGYTF
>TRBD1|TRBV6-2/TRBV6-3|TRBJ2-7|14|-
TGTGCCAGCAGGCCTCCGGGACAGGGATACGAGCAGTACTTC
CASRPPGQGYEQYF
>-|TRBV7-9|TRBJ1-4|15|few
TGTGCCAGCAGCCGAGGGTCCGGGTCTAATGAAAAACTGTTTTTT
CASSRGSGSNEKLFF
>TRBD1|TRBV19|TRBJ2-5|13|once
TGTGCCAGTAGGAAGACAGGGGAAGAGACCCAGTACTTC
CASRKTGEETQYF
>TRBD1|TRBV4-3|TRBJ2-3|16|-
TGCGCCAGCAGCCAGGGTACGGGACAGGGGTGGGATACGCAGTATTTT
CASSQGTGQGWDTQYF
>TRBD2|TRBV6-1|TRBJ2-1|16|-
TGTGCCAGCAGTGCCAGGACTAGCGGGAACCACAATGAGCAGTTCTTC
CASSARTSGNHNEQFF
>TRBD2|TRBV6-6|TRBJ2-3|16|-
TGTGCCAGCAGTAAAAGACTAGCGGCTAGCACAGATACGCAGTATTTT
CASSKRLAASTDTQYF
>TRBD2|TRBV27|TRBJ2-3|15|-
TGTGCCAGCAGTTTATCGCGCCAGCGGGAGACTACGCAGTATTTT
CASSLSRQRETTQYF
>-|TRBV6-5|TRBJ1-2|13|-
TGTGCCAGCAGCCTAGACGGATCCTATGGCTACACCTTC
CASSLDGSYGYTF
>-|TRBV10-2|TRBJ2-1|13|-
TGCGCCAGCAGGTACAGGGACTACAATGAGCAGTTCTTC
CASRYRDYNEQFF
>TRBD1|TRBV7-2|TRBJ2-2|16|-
TGTGCCAGCAGCACCAGGACAGGGGCGGGCACCGGGGAGCTGTTTTTT
CASSTRTGAGTGELFF
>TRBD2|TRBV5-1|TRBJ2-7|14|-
TGCGCCAGCAGCCCCCTGGGGGGGTTCTACGAGCAGTACTTC
CASSPLGGFYEQYF
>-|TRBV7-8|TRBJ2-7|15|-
TGTGCCAGCAGCCGAGGACGACAGGACTCCTACGAGCAGTACTTC
CASSRGRQDSYEQYF
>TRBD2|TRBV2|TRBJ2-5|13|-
TGTGCCAGCCGTGGCTTAGCGGGGGAGACCCAGTACTTC
CASRGLAGETQYF
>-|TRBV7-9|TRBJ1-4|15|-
TGTGCCAGCAGCTTAGCGCTAGCGAGAGGTGAAAAACTGTTTTTT
CASSLALARGEKLFF
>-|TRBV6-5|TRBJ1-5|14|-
TGTGCCAGCAGAGGGGGACGGAGCAATCAGCCCCAGCATTTT
CASRGGRSNQPQHF
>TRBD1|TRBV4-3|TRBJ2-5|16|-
TGCGCCAGCAGCCAAGCCGGGACAGGGATCCAAGAGACCCAGTACTTC
CASSQAGTGIQETQYF
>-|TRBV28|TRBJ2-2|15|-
TGTGCCAGCAGTCGTCAGGGGGGACTGGACGGGGAGCTGTTTTTT
CASSRQGGLDGELFF
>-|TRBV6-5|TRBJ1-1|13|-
TGTGCCAGCAGAACCCAGGGCGCCACTGAAGCTTTCTTT
CASRTQGATEAFF
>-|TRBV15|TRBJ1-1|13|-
TGTGCCACCAGCAGAGAGCGGACACCTGAAGCTTTCTTT
CATSRERTPEAFF
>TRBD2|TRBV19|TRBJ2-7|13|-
TGTGCCAGTAGTGCGAGAGCGGGAGTCGAGCAGTACTTC
CASSARAGVEQYF
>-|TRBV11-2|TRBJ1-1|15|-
TGTGCCAGCAGCTTAGCGGGGTCAGGAAACACTGAAGCTTTCTTT
CASSLAGSGNTEAFF
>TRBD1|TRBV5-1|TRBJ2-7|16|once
TGCGCCAGCAGCACGGGACAGGGTTCTGGCTTGGGCGAGCAGTACTTC
CASSTGQGSGLGEQYF
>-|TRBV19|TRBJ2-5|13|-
TGTGCCAGTAGAGGAAGGGGTCGGGAGACCCAGTACTTC
CASRGRGRETQYF
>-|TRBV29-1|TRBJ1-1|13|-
TGCAGCGTTGTGGCGGGGGCGCGGACTGAAGCTTTCTTT
CSVVAGARTEAFF
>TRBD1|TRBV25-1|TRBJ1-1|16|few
TGTGCCAGCAGTGAATCAGGCAGGGGGTTTGGAACTGAAGCTTTCTTT
CASSESGRGFGTEAFF
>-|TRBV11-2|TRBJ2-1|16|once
TGTGCCAGCAGCCGTCTTGCGGGCAGCTCCTACAATGAGCAGTTCTTC
CASSRLAGSSYNEQFF
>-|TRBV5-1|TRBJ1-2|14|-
TGCGCCAGCAGCGCGCGGACAGACTCCTATGGCTACACCTTC
CASSARTDSYGYTF
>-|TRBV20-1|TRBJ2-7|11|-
TGCAGTGCGGGGAGGGGGGGCGAGCAGTACTTC
CSAGRGGEQYF
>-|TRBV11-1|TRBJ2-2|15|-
TGTGCCAGCAGCTTAGGGGAGTCCCTGTCCGGGGAGCTGTTTTTT
CASSLGESLSGELFF
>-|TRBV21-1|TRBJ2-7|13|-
TGTGCCAGCAGCTCGACAGCTATCTACGAGCAGTACTTC
CASSSTAIYEQYF